This T cell receptor beta chain was retrieved from a study of blood T cell repertoires in COVID-19. The data were produced by immunoSEQ multiplex PCR, yet TCRdb's version contains in-frame clones alone and is incomplete. Of some 49,000 clones in the sample, about 86% were seen once. J was trimmed by 3 bases and V by 7 bases; bases with no gene match: 5. There are 14 residues in the CDR3. The germline CDR1 and CDR2 sequences are LNHDA and SQIVND (reference sequence). Sequenced sample: peripheral blood. The chain employs TRBV19 and TRBJ2-2; 7 bases line up with TRBD1. The clonotype was recovered from a woman older than 75 with COVID-19, enrolled during active disease. DNA for the CDR3: TGTGCCAGTATTAGGGGGCCCGACACCGGGGAGCTGTTTTTT. It encodes CASIRGPDTGELFF.